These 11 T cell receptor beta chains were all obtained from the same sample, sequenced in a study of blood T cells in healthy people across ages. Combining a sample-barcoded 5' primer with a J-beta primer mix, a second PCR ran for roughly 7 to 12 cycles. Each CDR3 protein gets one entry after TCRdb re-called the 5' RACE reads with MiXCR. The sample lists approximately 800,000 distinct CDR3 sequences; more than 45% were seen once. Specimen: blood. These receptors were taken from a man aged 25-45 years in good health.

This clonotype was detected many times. CDR3 DNA sequence: TGTGCCAGCAGCTTAGGCGTTAGCGGGGGTCCAGAAGAGACCCAGTACTTC. It yields the protein CASSLGVSGGPEETQYF. This sequence joins TRBV7-9 and TRBJ2-5, with TRBD2 matching 9 bases. This CDR3 is built from 17 residues. CDR1 and CDR2 from the germline V gene are SEHNR and FQNEAQ (reference sequence). With 1 base clipped from V and 3 bases from J, the junction kept 9 bases outside the gene matches.

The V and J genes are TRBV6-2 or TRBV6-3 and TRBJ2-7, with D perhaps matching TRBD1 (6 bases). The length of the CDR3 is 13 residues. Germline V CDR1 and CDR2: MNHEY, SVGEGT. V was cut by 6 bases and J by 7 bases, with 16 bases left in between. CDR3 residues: CASRPFKTGEQYF. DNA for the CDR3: TGTGCCAGCAGGCCCTTCAAAACAGGGGAGCAGTACTTC.

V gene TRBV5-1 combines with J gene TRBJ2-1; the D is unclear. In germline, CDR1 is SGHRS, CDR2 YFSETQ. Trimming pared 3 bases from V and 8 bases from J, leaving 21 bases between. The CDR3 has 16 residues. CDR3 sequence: CASSSPTTTTADEQFF. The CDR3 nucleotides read TGCGCCAGCAGCTCGCCTACGACCACCACTGCCGATGAGCAGTTCTTC.

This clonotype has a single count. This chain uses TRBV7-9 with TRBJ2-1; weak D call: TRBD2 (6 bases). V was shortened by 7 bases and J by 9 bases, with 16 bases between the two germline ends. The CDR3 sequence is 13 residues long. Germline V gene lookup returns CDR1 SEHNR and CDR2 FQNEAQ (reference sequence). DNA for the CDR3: TGTGCCAGCAAGGCTACAGCGGGCGGTGAGCAGTTCTTC. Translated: CASKATAGGEQFF.

CDR3 loop: CSARDSRGWDKSKYGYTF. The CDR3 bases are TGCAGTGCTAGAGACTCCCGTGGGTGGGACAAGAGCAAATATGGCTACACCTTC. This sequence joins TRBV20-1 and TRBJ1-2; the D gene is possibly TRBD1 (6 bases). Germline CDR1 is DFQATT and CDR2 is SNEGSKA (reference sequence). V lost 0 bases, J lost 5 bases, and 25 bases lay in between. This CDR3 is built from 18 residues.

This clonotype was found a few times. DNA of the CDR3: TGTGCCAGCAGTGCCGGGACAGACTATGGCTACACCTTC. Its protein product is CASSAGTDYGYTF. This chain connects TRBV6-2 or TRBV6-3 to TRBJ1-2, with 7 nucleotides matching TRBD1. The junction had 3 bases not matched to a gene; V was cut back by 5 bases and J by 3 bases. The CDR3 length is 13 residues. Looked up from germline, CDR1 is MNHEY and CDR2 is SVGEGT.

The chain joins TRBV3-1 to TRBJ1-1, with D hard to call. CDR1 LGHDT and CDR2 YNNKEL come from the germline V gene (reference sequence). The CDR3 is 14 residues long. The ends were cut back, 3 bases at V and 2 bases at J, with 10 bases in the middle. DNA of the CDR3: TGTGCCAGCAGCCAGGGGTTTGGAAACACTGAAGCTTTCTTT. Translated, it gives CASSQGFGNTEAFF.

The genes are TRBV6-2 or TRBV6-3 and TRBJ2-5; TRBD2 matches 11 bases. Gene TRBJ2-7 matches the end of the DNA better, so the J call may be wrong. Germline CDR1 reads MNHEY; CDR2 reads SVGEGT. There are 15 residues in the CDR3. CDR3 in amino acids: CASSYVPSGRNEQYF. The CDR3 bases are TGTGCCAGCAGTTACGTCCCTAGCGGGAGGAACGAGCAGTACTTC.

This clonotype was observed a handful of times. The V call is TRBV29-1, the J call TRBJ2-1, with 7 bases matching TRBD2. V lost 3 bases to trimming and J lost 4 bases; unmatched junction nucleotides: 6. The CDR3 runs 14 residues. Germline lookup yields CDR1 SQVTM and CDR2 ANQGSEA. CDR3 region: CSVESASGYNEQFF. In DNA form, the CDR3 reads TGCAGCGTTGAGTCGGCTAGCGGATACAATGAGCAGTTCTTC.

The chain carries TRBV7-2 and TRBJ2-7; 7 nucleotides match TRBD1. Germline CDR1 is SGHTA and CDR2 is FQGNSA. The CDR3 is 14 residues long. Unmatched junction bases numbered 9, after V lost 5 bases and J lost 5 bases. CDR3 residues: CASSLTTGSHEQYF. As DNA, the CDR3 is TGTGCCAGCAGCCTAACGACAGGGTCCCACGAGCAGTACTTC.

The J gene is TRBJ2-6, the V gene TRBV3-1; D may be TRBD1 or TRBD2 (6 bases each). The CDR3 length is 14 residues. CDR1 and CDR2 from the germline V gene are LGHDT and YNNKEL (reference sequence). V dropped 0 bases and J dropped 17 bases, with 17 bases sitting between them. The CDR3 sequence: CASSQDGGGRSLTF. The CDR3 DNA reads TGTGCCAGCAGCCAAGATGGAGGGGGACGGTCCTTGACTTTC.